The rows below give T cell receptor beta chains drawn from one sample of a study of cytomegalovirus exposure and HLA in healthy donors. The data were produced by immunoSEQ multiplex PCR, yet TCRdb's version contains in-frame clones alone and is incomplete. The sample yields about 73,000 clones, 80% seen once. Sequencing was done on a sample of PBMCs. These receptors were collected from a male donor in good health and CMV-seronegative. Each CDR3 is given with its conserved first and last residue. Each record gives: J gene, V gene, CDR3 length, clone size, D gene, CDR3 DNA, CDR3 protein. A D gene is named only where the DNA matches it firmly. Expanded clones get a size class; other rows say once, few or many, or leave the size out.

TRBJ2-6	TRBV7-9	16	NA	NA	TGTTCCAGCAGCTTAGGACGTAGGACAGGGGCCAACGTCCTGACTTTC	CSSSLGRRTGANVLTF
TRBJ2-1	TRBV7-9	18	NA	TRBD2	TGTGCCAGCAGCCCGAGGCGAGCGGGGGGGCTTATTTACAATGAGCAGTTCTTC	CASSPRRAGGLIYNEQFF
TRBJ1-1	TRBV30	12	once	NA	TGTGCCTGGAGCGCCCTAAACACTGAAGCTTTCTTT	CAWSALNTEAFF
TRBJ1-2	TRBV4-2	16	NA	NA	TGTGCCAGCAGCCAAGATCGGAACACCGCTAACTATGGCTACCCCTTC	CASSQDRNTANYGYPF
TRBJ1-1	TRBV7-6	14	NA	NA	TGTGCCAGCAGCCCCCTGGCAGAGAACACTGAAGCTTTCTTT	CASSPLAENTEAFF
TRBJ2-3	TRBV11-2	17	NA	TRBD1	TGTGCCAGCAGCCCGACAGGGGGCCGGATCACCACAGATACGCAGTATTTT	CASSPTGGRITTDTQYF
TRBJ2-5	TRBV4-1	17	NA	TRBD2	TGCGCCAGCAGCCAAGCCAGCGGGGGGCCCCAGGGGGAGACCCAGTACTTC	CASSQASGGPQGETQYF
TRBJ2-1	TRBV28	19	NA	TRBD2	TGTGCCAGCAGTTTAGATTTCTCGAGCGGGAGACTCCTCTACAATGAGCAGTTCTTC	CASSLDFSSGRLLYNEQFF
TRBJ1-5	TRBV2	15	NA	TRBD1	TGTGCCAGCAGCCAGGGGGCGCGTAATGATCAGCCCCAGCATTTT	CASSQGARNDQPQHF
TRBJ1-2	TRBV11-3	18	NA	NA	TGTGCCAGCAGCTCTAGACGGAGTTCACAACTTTTTAACTATGGCTACACCTTC	CASSSRRSSQLFNYGYTF
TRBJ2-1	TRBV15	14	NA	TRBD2	TGTGCCACCAGCCCCGGGACTAGCTACAATGAGCAGTTCTTC	CATSPGTSYNEQFF
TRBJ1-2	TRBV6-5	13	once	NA	TGTGCCAGTAGGGGTGAAGTTAACTATGGCTACACCTTC	CASRGEVNYGYTF
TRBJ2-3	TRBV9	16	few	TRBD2	TGTGCCAGCAGCGTAGGTTGGCTAGCGGCCACAGATACGCAGTATTTT	CASSVGWLAATDTQYF